The 30 T cell receptor beta chains below all came from one sample that was sequenced in a study of metastatic and nonmetastatic thyroid tumors. TCRdb re-called the PCR reads through MiXCR. The sample lists about 18,000 clones, under 30% occurring once. No treatment of any kind had been given to any patient before thyroid surgery. The sequencing sample was made of tumor tissue. The receptor set was obtained from a male donor with papillary thyroid cancer or a benign thyroid nodule (not recorded which). Some clones in this sample may be carry-over from other donors' samples.

This clone is medium-sized within its sample. This chain uses TRBV4-2 with TRBJ2-5; 11 nucleotides agree with TRBD2. This CDR3 region has 17 residues. The J segment lost 7 bases and the V segment lost 0 bases, leaving 10 bases of the junction unmatched. Germline lookup yields CDR1 LGHNA and CDR2 YNFKEQ. The CDR3 bases are TGTGCCAGCAGCCAAGATTATGCTAGCGGGGGGCAACGGACCCAGTACTTC. As protein: CASSQDYASGGQRTQYF.

This clone was observed a few times. The chain joins TRBV10-3 to TRBJ2-7; the D is unclear. CDR3 size: 13 residues. CDR1 is ENHRY and CDR2 is SYGVKD in the germline V gene. V was trimmed by 4 bases and J by 6 bases, leaving 13 bases between them. As DNA, the CDR3 is TGTGCCATCAGTGTTGGGGTTCTGGGCGAGCAGTACTTC. Its translation: CAISVGVLGEQYF.

This clone was recorded at least ten times. The CDR3 loop is CASRGLAGVESYF. The CDR3 coding sequence is TGTGCCAGCAGGGGACTAGCGGGAGTTGAATCGTATTTT. The V gene is TRBV13, the J gene TRBJ2-3, with TRBD2 identical over 14 bases. The ends lost 6 bases at V and 14 bases at J; junction bases unmatched: 7. The CDR3 is 13 residues long. Germline CDR1 is PRHDT and CDR2 is FYEKMQ (reference sequence).

This clone was seen a few times. This chain links TRBV9 with TRBJ1-6; D is perhaps TRBD1 (6 bases). V lost 2 bases and J 7 bases, leaving 13 bases between the germline ends. CDR3 size: 15 residues. The V gene's germline CDR1 is SGDLS and CDR2 YYNGEE. CDR3 sequence (DNA): TGTGCCAGCAGCGTGGGGCGCCAGGGGAATTCACCCCTCCACTTT. As protein: CASSVGRQGNSPLHF.

The J gene is TRBJ2-1, the V gene TRBV11-3; 7 bases are shared with TRBD2. The CDR3 is 13 amino acids. Per the germline V gene, CDR1 is SGHNT and CDR2 is YENEEA. The J segment lost 9 bases and the V segment lost 0 bases, leaving 2 bases of the junction unmatched. CDR3 nucleotide sequence: TGTGCCAGCAGCTTAGAGGCGGGAGTTGAGCAGTTCTTC. It encodes CASSLEAGVEQFF.

In this sample, this clone turned up many times. The chain employs TRBV7-2 and TRBJ2-3, with 8 positions matching TRBD2. Germline V gives CDR1 SGHTA, CDR2 FQGNSA. The CDR3 is 17 residues long. J lost 5 bases, V lost 1 base, and 11 bases had no gene match. CDR3 in amino acids: CASSLGPEREYGDTQYF. In nucleotides, the CDR3 is TGTGCCAGCAGCTTAGGGCCCGAGCGGGAGTACGGAGATACGCAGTATTTT.

This clone was seen repeatedly, ten times or more. The genes are TRBV2 and TRBJ2-3; the match to TRBD2 covers 12 bases. Trimming took 8 bases from V and 7 from J; bases not matched to a gene: 13. CDR1 and CDR2 from the germline V gene are SNHLY and FYNNEI. The length of the CDR3 is 16 residues. The CDR3 nucleotides are TGTGCCAGCGGAGGACGTCTAGCGGGGGGGCCATATACGCAGTATTTT. Its protein is CASGGRLAGGPYTQYF.

The chain employs TRBV6-1 and TRBJ2-7; D is perhaps TRBD1 (5 bases). Germline V lookup: CDR1 MNHNS, CDR2 SASEGT. The CDR3 spans 14 residues. V gave up 6 bases and J gave up 7 bases, with 19 bases separating them. CDR3 in amino acids: CASRGARVVREQYF. CDR3 bases: TGTGCCAGCAGAGGGGCTCGAGTGGTGCGGGAGCAGTACTTC.

This clone was observed at least ten times. The rearrangement uses TRBV10-3 and TRBJ2-5; 9 bases fit TRBD2. Germline CDR1 ENHRY, CDR2 SYGVKD. This CDR3 has 16 amino acids. J was trimmed by 2 bases and V by 4 bases; bases with no gene match: 8. CDR3 in DNA: TGTGCCATCAGTGGTGATAGCGGGGGCCTACAAGAGACCCAGTACTTC. Its translation: CAISGDSGGLQETQYF.

The chain combines TRBV12-3 or TRBV12-4 with TRBJ1-1; D unresolved. Trimming left V 7 bases short and J 5 bases short, with 11 bases between. The CDR3 is 12 residues long. The CDR3 sequence is CASNYRGTEAFF. CDR3 nucleotides: TGTGCCAGCAACTATCGCGGGACTGAAGCTTTCTTT.

Many counts were recorded for this clone. This chain uses TRBV7-9 with TRBJ2-1, with a tentative D call TRBD2 (6 bases). Germline V lookup: CDR1 SEHNR, CDR2 FQNEAQ (reference sequence). The CDR3 covers 17 residues. The ends were cut back, 6 bases at V and 3 bases at J, with 21 bases in the middle. The CDR3 is CASRPAGGDWNYNEQFF. In DNA form, the CDR3 reads TGTGCCAGCAGGCCGGCAGGAGGGGACTGGAACTACAATGAGCAGTTCTTC.

V and J are TRBV6-5 and TRBJ1-5; possible D gene TRBD1, 6 bases. In germline, CDR1 is MNHEY, CDR2 SVGAGI. The CDR3 spans 16 residues. V was shortened by 0 bases and J by 6 bases, with 15 bases between the two germline ends. The CDR3 DNA sequence: TGTGCCAGCAGTTACTCGCTTCCAACAGGGCGTCAGCCCCAGCATTTT. Translated, it gives CASSYSLPTGRQPQHF.

The chain uses TRBV11-2 and TRBJ1-1, with unresolved D. CDR3 length equals 12 residues. Trimming took off 7 bases at V and 0 bases at J, with 6 bases between the two ends. Germline-derived CDR1 and CDR2 are SGHAT and FQNNGV. CDR3 in amino acids: CASNGMNTEAFF. In DNA, the CDR3 is TGTGCCAGCAACGGAATGAACACTGAAGCTTTCTTT.

The chain joins TRBV6-5 to TRBJ2-1, with TRBD2 matching 12 bases. V lost 4 bases, J lost 1 base, and 5 bases stayed unmatched. CDR1 is MNHEY, CDR2 SVGAGI, per germline. This CDR3 is 17 amino acids long. DNA of the CDR3: TGTGCCAGCAGTTCGACTAGCGGGGGCGGGTCCTACAATGAGCAGTTCTTC. This translates into CASSSTSGGGSYNEQFF.

This clone came up a few times. This chain connects TRBV6-2 or TRBV6-3 to TRBJ1-3; D is ambiguous. V lost 0 bases, J lost 3 bases, and 9 bases lay in between. The V gene's germline CDR1 is MNHEY and CDR2 SVGEGT. The CDR3 extends over 15 amino acids. For the CDR3, the DNA is TGTGCCAGCAGTTACTCAGCAGCTAATGGAAACACCATATATTTT. Its protein product is CASSYSAANGNTIYF.

The V gene is TRBV10-1, the J gene TRBJ2-2; D gene unclear. Germline V CDR1 and CDR2: WNHNN, SYGVQD (reference sequence). CDR3 size: 14 residues. V lost 4 bases and J 6 bases, leaving 12 bases between the germline ends. CDR3 region: CASSATRSAGELFF. DNA of the CDR3: TGCGCCAGCAGTGCGACCCGATCGGCCGGGGAGCTGTTTTTT.

The chain links TRBV20-1 to TRBJ2-3, with a tentative D call TRBD1 (6 bases). Trimming left V 0 bases short and J 5 bases short, with 9 bases between. Germline CDR1 is DFQATT and CDR2 is SNEGSKA (reference sequence). This CDR3 has 13 residues. In DNA form, the CDR3 reads TGCAGTGCTAGAGAGGGCAGGGGAGATACGCAGTATTTT. As protein: CSAREGRGDTQYF.

At least ten counts were recorded for this clone. The rearrangement uses TRBV5-4 and TRBJ2-3, with D unclear. The CDR3 runs to 11 residues. Trimming pared 1 base from V and 14 bases from J, leaving 11 bases between. Germline CDR1 and CDR2: SGHNT and YYREEE (reference sequence). The CDR3 reads CASSLSGFTYF. CDR3 nucleotides: TGTGCCAGCAGCTTGTCAGGATTTACGTATTTT. The variable domain in full, with the rest retrieved from reference TRBV5-4 and TRBJ2-3, is ETGVTQSPTHLIKTRGQQVTLRCSSQSGHNTVSWYQQALGQGPQFIFQYYREEENGRGNFPPRFSGLQFPNYSSELNVNALELDDSALYLCASSLSGFTYFGPGTRLTVL.

J is TRBJ1-5 and V is TRBV6-1; TRBD1 matches at 9 bases. CDR1 and CDR2 (germline): MNHNS, SASEGT. The trim removed 5 bases at V and 6 bases at J, leaving 2 bases unmatched. The CDR3 totals 13 residues. DNA for the CDR3: TGTGCCAGCAGTACAGGGGGCGGTCAGCCCCAGCATTTT. Its translation: CASSTGGGQPQHF.

CDR3 in amino acids: CASSTHRGRNTEAFF. The CDR3 DNA follows: TGTGCCAGCAGCACCCACAGGGGGCGAAACACTGAAGCTTTCTTT. This chain joins TRBV11-3 and TRBJ1-1, with 9 bases fitting TRBD1. The ends lost 5 bases at V and 2 bases at J; junction bases unmatched: 6. This CDR3 region has 15 residues. Germline CDR1 and CDR2: SGHNT and YENEEA.

This clone has ten or more counts. This rearrangement joins TRBV7-6 to TRBJ1-1; D gene ambiguous. Germline V gene sequence: CDR1 SGHVS, CDR2 FNYEAQ. The CDR3 runs 13 residues. The V gene lost 2 bases and the J gene lost 5 bases, with 9 bases spanning the gap. CDR3 DNA sequence: TGTGCCAGCAGCTTAACGGCCGGGACTGAAGCTTTCTTT. Its translation: CASSLTAGTEAFF.

The chain carries TRBV5-1 and TRBJ2-6; D gene uncertain. V lost 4 bases, J lost 0 bases, and 14 bases lay in between. The germline V gene has CDR1 SGHRS and CDR2 YFSETQ. The CDR3 spans 17 residues. As DNA, the CDR3 is TGCGCCAGCAGCCCTACGATGGGTTCCTCTGGGGCCAACGTCCTGACTTTC. Translation: CASSPTMGSSGANVLTF.

This rearrangement joins TRBV7-8 to TRBJ2-7, with TRBD2 as a possible D gene (5 bases). This CDR3 spans 13 amino acids. The germline CDR1 and CDR2 sequences are SGHVS and FQNEAQ. Trimming shortened V by 5 bases and J by 3 bases, and 11 bases separated the two germline ends. Here the CDR3 DNA reads TGTGCCAGCAGCCATGGGAGCGACTACGAGCAGTACTTC. It encodes CASSHGSDYEQYF. The variable domain in full, with the rest retrieved from reference TRBV7-8 and TRBJ2-7, is GAGVSQSPRYKVAKRGQDVALRCDPISGHVSLFWYQQALGQGPEFLTYFQNEAQLDKSGLPSDRFFAERPEGSVSTLKIQRTQQEDSAVYLCASSHGSDYEQYFGPGTRLTVT.

This clone was picked up many times. This rearrangement joins TRBV5-6 to TRBJ2-3; 7 nucleotides align to TRBD2. CDR1 is SGHDT, CDR2 YYEEEE, per germline. V dropped 3 bases and J dropped 1; count of bases not matched to a gene: 5. The CDR3 consists of 15 residues. CDR3 residues: CASSWGGLGTDTQYF. Here the CDR3 DNA reads TGTGCCAGCAGCTGGGGGGGACTCGGCACAGATACGCAGTATTTT.

Within the sample, this clone is medium-sized (0.01 to 0.1%). The chain combines TRBV15 with TRBJ2-7; TRBD1 matches at 10 bases. CDR1 is LNHNV and CDR2 is YYDKDF in the germline V gene (reference sequence). J gave up 4 bases and V 7 bases, and 4 bases lay outside the gene matches. The CDR3 loop spans 13 amino acids. CDR3 residues: CATKRQGAYEQYF. The CDR3 nucleotides read TGTGCCACCAAACGACAGGGGGCGTACGAGCAGTACTTC.

The sample holds many counts of this clone. This may stem from a read error, because a much larger clone lies one nucleotide away. This CDR3 is also generated by other DNA sequences in the sample. CDR3 region: CASSLFHRPGSWDEQYF. In DNA form, the CDR3 reads TGTGCCAGCAGCTTATTTCACCGGCCGGGGTCCTGGGACGAGCAGTACTTC. V gene TRBV11-1 combines with J gene TRBJ2-7, with D possibly being TRBD2 (5 bases). CDR3 size: 17 residues. V lost 2 bases to trimming and J lost 5 bases, with 22 bases between them. Looked up from germline, CDR1 is SGHAT and CDR2 is FQDESV (reference sequence). The whole variable domain, filled in from reference TRBV11-1 and TRBJ2-7, reads EAEVAQSPRYKITEKSQAVAFWCDPISGHATLYWYRQILGQGPELLVQFQDESVVDDSQLPKDRFSAERLKGVDSTLKIQPAELGDSAMYLCASSLFHRPGSWDEQYFGPGTRLTVT.

This clone was observed a few times. The CDR3 coding sequence is TGTGCCAGCAGCGCGTACTCCACCAGCTCCTACAATGAGCAGTTCTTC. Residues: CASSAYSTSSYNEQFF. V and J are TRBV11-2 and TRBJ2-1; D not certain. The CDR3 loop spans 16 amino acids. V gave up 5 bases and J gave up 0 bases, with 14 bases separating them. Germline V lookup: CDR1 SGHAT, CDR2 FQNNGV.

This chain joins TRBV18 and TRBJ2-1; 9 bases fit TRBD1. V gave up 3 bases and J gave up 4 bases; unmatched junction bases: 10. Germline V gene lookup returns CDR1 KGHSH and CDR2 LQKENI. The CDR3 consists of 17 residues. The CDR3 sequence is CASSPGGWTGVYNEQFF. The DNA for the CDR3 is TGTGCCAGCTCACCGGGCGGTTGGACAGGGGTATACAATGAGCAGTTCTTC.

Concerning this clone itself: An end of the junction differs from the germline gene, which may be a read error. The J gene is TRBJ1-5, the V gene TRBV5-1, with a tentative D call TRBD1 (6 bases). The CDR3 is made up of 15 amino acids. Germline CDR1 SGHRS, CDR2 YFSETQ. The CDR3 loop is CAGSEQGSSNQPQHF. The CDR3 DNA sequence: TGCGCCGGCAGCGAACAGGGAAGTAGCAATCAGCCCCAGCATTTT.

In its sample, this clone was seen a few times. The chain has TRBV11-2 and TRBJ1-1; possibly TRBD1 for D (5 bases). The CDR3 contains 11 residues. CDR1 is SGHAT and CDR2 is FQNNGV in the germline V gene. V was shortened by 5 bases and J by 7 bases, with 8 bases between the two germline ends. The CDR3 DNA is TGTGCCAGCAGCCGGGGCCTTGAAGCTTTCTTT. Its protein product is CASSRGLEAFF.